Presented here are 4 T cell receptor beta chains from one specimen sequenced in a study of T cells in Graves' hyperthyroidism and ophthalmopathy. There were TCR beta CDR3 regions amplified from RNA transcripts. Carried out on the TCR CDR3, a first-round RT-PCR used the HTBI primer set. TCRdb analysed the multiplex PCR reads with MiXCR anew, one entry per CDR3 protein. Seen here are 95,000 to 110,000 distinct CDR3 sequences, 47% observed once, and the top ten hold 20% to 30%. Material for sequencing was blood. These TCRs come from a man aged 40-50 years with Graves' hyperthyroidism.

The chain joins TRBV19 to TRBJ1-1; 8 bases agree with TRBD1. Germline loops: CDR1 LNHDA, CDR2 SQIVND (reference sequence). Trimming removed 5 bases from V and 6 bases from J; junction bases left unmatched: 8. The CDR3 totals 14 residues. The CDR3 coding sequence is TGTGCCAGTAGTCCCACAGGGGGGAGAGCTGAAGCTTTCTTT. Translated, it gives CASSPTGGRAEAFF. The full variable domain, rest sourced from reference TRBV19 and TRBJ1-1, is DGGITQSPKYLFRKEGQNVTLSCEQNLNHDAMYWYRQDPGQGLRLIYYSQIVNDFQKGDIAEGYSVSREKKESFPLTVTSAQKNPTAFYLCASSPTGGRAEAFFGQGTRLTVV.

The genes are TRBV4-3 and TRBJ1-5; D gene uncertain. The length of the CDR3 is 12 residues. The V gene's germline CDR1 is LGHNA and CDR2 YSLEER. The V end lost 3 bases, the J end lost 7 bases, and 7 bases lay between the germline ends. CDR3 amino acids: CASSHLGQPQHF. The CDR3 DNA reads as TGCGCCAGCAGCCACTTAGGACAGCCCCAGCATTTT.

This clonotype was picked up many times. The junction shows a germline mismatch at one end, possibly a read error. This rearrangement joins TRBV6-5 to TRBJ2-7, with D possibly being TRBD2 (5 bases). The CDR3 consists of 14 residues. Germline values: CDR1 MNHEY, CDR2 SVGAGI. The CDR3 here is CASSPSSISCEQYF. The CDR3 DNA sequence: TGTGCCAGCAGTCCTAGCTCAATCTCCTGCGAGCAGTACTTC.

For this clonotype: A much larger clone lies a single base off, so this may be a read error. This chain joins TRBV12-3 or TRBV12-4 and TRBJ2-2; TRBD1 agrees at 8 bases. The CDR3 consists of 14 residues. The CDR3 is CASSRDRINGEPFF. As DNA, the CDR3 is TGTGCCAGCAGCCGGGACAGGATTAACGGGGAGCCGTTTTTT.